This record looks at one T cell receptor beta chain sequence and its context. As yet, its antigen is unknown. The TCR beta cDNA libraries carried unique molecular identifiers. Using its own MiXCR run on the PCR reads, TCRdb lists one record per CDR3 protein. This sample carries hundreds of thousands of distinct CDR3 sequences, 40% to 50% of them seen once, and the ten largest clones take under 2%. Germline assignment: CDR1 SGHRS and CDR2 YFSETQ. The CDR3 length is 13 residues. The V segment lost 5 bases and the J segment 2 bases; nucleotides outside the gene matches: 2. The sample belongs to a study of post-analysis software for immune sequencing data. Findings of the study overall: Patients carried a handful of TRBV segments more frequently than controls did, and TRBV5-6, TRBV5-1 and TRBV20-1 were among them. Multiple sclerosis patients had significantly lower normalized Chao1 diversity than controls.

This chain connects TRBV5-1 to TRBJ2-7; TRBD1 matches at 9 bases. The sequence came from a girl aged 5-17 years with multiple sclerosis. Sequenced sample: blood. For the CDR3, the DNA is TGCGCCAGCAGGACAGGGGGTACCTACGAGCAGTACTTC. This codes for CASRTGGTYEQYF.